This entry is about one TCR beta chain. CDR3 size: 16 residues. Trimming shortened V by 5 bases and J by 1 base, and 15 bases separated the two germline ends. CDR1 and CDR2 (germline): SGHVS, FQNEAQ. The data belong to a study of blood T cell repertoires in COVID-19. Profiling relied on immunoSEQ multiplex PCR, and the TCRdb table lists in-frame clones only, not all of them. The data hold about 290,000 clones, with under 90% observed a single time. The sample comprised peripheral blood. This rearrangement joins TRBV7-8 to TRBJ2-1; a weak D match, TRBD2 (7 bases). This sequence was found in a woman aged 25 to 45 with COVID-19, enrolled during active disease. CDR3 nucleotide sequence: TGTGCCAGCAGCCGAGGGGGGGTTTCGTCCTACAATGAGCAGTTCTTC. Translated, it gives CASSRGGVSSYNEQFF.